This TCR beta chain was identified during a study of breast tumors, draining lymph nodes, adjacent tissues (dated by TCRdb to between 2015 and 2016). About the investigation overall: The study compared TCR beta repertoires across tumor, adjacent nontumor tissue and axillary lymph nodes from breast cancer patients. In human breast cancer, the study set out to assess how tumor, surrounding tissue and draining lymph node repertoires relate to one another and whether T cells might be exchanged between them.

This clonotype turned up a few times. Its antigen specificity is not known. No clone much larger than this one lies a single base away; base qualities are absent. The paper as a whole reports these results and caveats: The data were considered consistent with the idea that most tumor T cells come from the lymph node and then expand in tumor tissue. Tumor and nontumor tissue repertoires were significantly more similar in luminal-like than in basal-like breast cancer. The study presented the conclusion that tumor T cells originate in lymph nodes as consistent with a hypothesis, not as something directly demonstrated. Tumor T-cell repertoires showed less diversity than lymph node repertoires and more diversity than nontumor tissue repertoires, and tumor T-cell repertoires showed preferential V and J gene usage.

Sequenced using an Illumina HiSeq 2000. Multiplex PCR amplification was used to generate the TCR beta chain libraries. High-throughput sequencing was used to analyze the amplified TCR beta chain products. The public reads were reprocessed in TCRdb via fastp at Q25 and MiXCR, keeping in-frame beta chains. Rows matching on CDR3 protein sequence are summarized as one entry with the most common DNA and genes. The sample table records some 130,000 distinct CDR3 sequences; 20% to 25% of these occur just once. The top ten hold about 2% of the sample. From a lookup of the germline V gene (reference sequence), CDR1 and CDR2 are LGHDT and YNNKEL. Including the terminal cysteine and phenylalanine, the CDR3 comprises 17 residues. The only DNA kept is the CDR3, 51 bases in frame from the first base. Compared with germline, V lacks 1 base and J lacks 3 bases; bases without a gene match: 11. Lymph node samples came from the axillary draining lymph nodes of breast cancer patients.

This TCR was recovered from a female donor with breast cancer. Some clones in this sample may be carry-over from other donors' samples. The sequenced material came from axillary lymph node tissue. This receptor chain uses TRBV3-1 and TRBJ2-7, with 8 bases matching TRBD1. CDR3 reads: CASSQGRDRGFVYEQYF. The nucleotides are TGTGCCAGCAGCCAAGGCCGTGACAGGGGCTTTGTCTACGAGCAGTACTTC.